This TCR beta chain came from a study of cytomegalovirus exposure and HLA in healthy donors. The wider study: Roughly 179 million T cells yielded approximately 100 million unique TCR beta sequences, as an earlier analysis found.

Turning to this clone: As yet, its antigen is unknown.

Study-level points and caveats: Whilst most TCR sequences proved rare, a subset of public TCRs occurred across many donors.

V lost 4 bases and J 3 bases, leaving 10 bases between the germline ends. The CDR3 totals 13 residues. Germline lookup yields CDR1 MNHNS and CDR2 SASEGT. PCR amplification relied on 60 Vbeta primers (plus 13 Jbeta primers). This table comes from immunoSEQ multiplex PCR, and its TCRdb copy is limited to in-frame clones, with some not included. The table shows some 160,000 clones, with roughly 80% occurring only once. This sequence originates from a male donor in good health and CMV-seronegative. The specimen sequenced was PBMCs. This chain connects TRBV6-1 to TRBJ2-7; maybe TRBD1 (5 bases). The CDR3 loop is CASSVDTLYEQYF. CDR3 bases: TGTGCCAGCAGTGTGGACACTCTCTACGAGCAGTACTTC.